The next 30 T cell receptor beta chains were all read from a single sample in a study of blood T cell repertoires in COVID-19. The protocol was immunoSEQ multiplex PCR, while the TCRdb copy is restricted to in-frame clones and leaves out a portion. The sample shows approximately 180,000 clones, nearly 90% of them seen only once. The sample taken for sequencing was peripheral blood. These receptors all come from a man aged 55 to 70 with active or convalescent COVID-19.

This chain connects TRBV5-6 to TRBJ1-1; 8 bases fit TRBD1. The V gene end was trimmed by 4 bases and the J gene end by 2 bases; junction bases not matched to a gene: 7. CDR1 SGHDT and CDR2 YYEEEE come from the germline V gene. The CDR3 is made up of 15 amino acids. Written as DNA, the CDR3 is TGTGCCAGCAGCAGCCCCGGACAGGGCAACACTGAAGCTTTCTTT. Translated, it gives CASSSPGQGNTEAFF. The entire variable domain, with the rest obtained from reference TRBV5-6 and TRBJ1-1, is as follows: DAGVTQSPTHLIKTRGQQVTLRCSPKSGHDTVSWYQQALGQGPQFIFQYYEEEERQRGNFPDRFSGHQFPNYSSELNVNALLLGDSALYLCASSSPGQGNTEAFFGQGTRLTVV.

V gene TRBV5-1 combines with J gene TRBJ2-2; 8 positions match TRBD2. The germline V gene encodes CDR1 SGHRS and CDR2 YFSETQ. CDR3 length equals 17 residues. The junction had 12 bases not matched to a gene; V was cut back by 0 bases and J by 8 bases. The CDR3 sequence is CASSLARAGAPGGELFF. CDR3 bases: TGCGCCAGCAGCTTGGCCAGAGCGGGGGCCCCTGGAGGGGAGCTGTTTTTT.

This clone was found once. This chain uses TRBV7-9 with TRBJ1-3; perhaps TRBD1 as D (5 bases). Germline lookup yields CDR1 SEHNR and CDR2 FQNEAQ (reference sequence). V lost 1 base, J lost 0 bases, and 10 bases lay in between. The CDR3 is 16 amino acids. CDR3 coding DNA: TGTGCCAGCAGCTTAGGGGGCAGAAGCTCTGGAAACACCATATATTTT. Translating it yields CASSLGGRSSGNTIYF.

The V and J genes are TRBV18 and TRBJ2-3, with TRBD2 as a possible D gene (6 bases). The CDR3 sequence is 14 residues long. V lost 4 bases and J 6 bases, leaving 14 bases between the germline ends. Germline values: CDR1 KGHSH, CDR2 LQKENI. The CDR3 nucleotides are TGTGCCAGCTCACATAGCGGAGTCACGGATACGCAGTATTTT. It encodes CASSHSGVTDTQYF.

This clone was observed a few times. This chain links TRBV11-1 with TRBJ1-1, with TRBD1 identical over 8 bases. Germline assignment: CDR1 SGHAT and CDR2 FQDESV (reference sequence). V was clipped by 5 bases and J by 6 bases; unmatched bases: 5. The CDR3 runs to 13 residues. In nucleotides, the CDR3 is TGTGCCAGCAGCCAGGACAGGGACTCTGAAGCTTTCTTT. It codes for CASSQDRDSEAFF.

The chain employs TRBV21-1 and TRBJ2-7; TRBD2, as called in the table, went unchecked against the DNA. TRBV21-1 constitutes a pseudogene. The CDR3 spans 13 residues. The CDR3, as DNA: TGTGCCAGCAGCAGGATCAGTCCTAGTGAGCAGTACTTC. Residues: CASSRISPSEQYF.

This chain links TRBV7-6 with TRBJ2-7; tentatively, D is TRBD2 (5 bases). Germline V gene data show CDR1 as SGHVS and CDR2 as FNYEAQ. V shed 5 bases and J shed 0 bases, with 11 bases lying between them. This CDR3 is 14 amino acids long. The CDR3 loop is CASSPGYGSYEQYF. CDR3 DNA sequence: TGTGCCAGCAGCCCGGGGTACGGCTCCTACGAGCAGTACTTC. Based on the CDR3 plus reference TRBV7-6 and TRBJ2-7, the full variable domain is GAGVSQSPRYKVTKRGQDVALRCDPISGHVSLYWYRQALGQGPEFLTYFNYEAQQDKSGLPNDRFSAERPEGSISTLTIQRTEQRDSAMYRCASSPGYGSYEQYFGPGTRLTVT.

The chain carries TRBV12-3 or TRBV12-4 and TRBJ1-5, with D unclear. This CDR3 is built from 13 residues. The V end was cut by 2 bases, the J end by 7 bases, with 9 bases between. As DNA, the CDR3 is TGTGCCAGCAGTTTAACGACGCGGCAGCCCCAGCATTTT. Its protein is CASSLTTRQPQHF.

In DNA form, the CDR3 reads TGTGCCAGCAGTCAGTTAACAGGAGGGTTCTATGGCTACACCTTC. It encodes CASSQLTGGFYGYTF. This chain uses TRBV27 with TRBJ1-2, with TRBD1 as a possible D gene (5 bases). CDR1 MNHEY and CDR2 SMNVEV come from the germline V gene (reference sequence). The CDR3 runs to 15 residues. V was shortened by 5 bases and J by 4 bases, with 17 bases between the two germline ends.

The genes are TRBV11-2 and TRBJ2-2; TRBD2 agrees at 11 bases. The CDR3 sequence is 15 residues long. With V trimmed by 4 bases and J by 5 bases, 3 bases remained unmatched. The germline V gene encodes CDR1 SGHAT and CDR2 FQNNGV. CDR3 region: CASSSGTSGTGELFF. The CDR3 coding sequence is TGTGCCAGCAGCTCCGGGACTAGCGGAACCGGGGAGCTGTTTTTT. The entire variable domain, with the rest obtained from reference TRBV11-2 and TRBJ2-2, is as follows: EAGVAQSPRYKIIEKRQSVAFWCNPISGHATLYWYQQILGQGPKLLIQFQNNGVVDDSQLPKDRFSAERLKGVDSTLKIQPAKLEDSAVYLCASSSGTSGTGELFFGEGSRLTVL.

This chain links TRBV6-2 or TRBV6-3 with TRBJ2-7; D not certain. Deletions cut 4 bases from V and 3 bases from J, with 13 bases between. Germline V gives CDR1 MNHEY, CDR2 SVGEGT. This CDR3 region has 14 residues. The CDR3 DNA sequence: TGTGCCAGCAGTTGGGCACCGTTTGGCTACGAGCAGTACTTC. Its protein product is CASSWAPFGYEQYF.

Here the CDR3 DNA reads TGTGCCAGCAGCCCAAGGAAACTACAGGATAATTCACCCCTCCACTTT. Its translation is CASSPRKLQDNSPLHF. The J gene is TRBJ1-6, the V gene TRBV6-6; perhaps TRBD1 as D (5 bases). Germline-derived CDR1 and CDR2 are MNHNY and SVGAGI (reference sequence). Trimming shortened V by 6 bases and J by 5 bases, and 17 bases separated the two germline ends. The CDR3 has 16 residues.

The rearrangement links TRBV19 to TRBJ2-5, with D perhaps TRBD1 (5 bases). This CDR3 contains 13 residues. V lost 10 bases and J 1 base, leaving 13 bases between the germline ends. CDR1 LNHDA and CDR2 SQIVND come from the germline V gene (reference sequence). As DNA, the CDR3 is TGTGCCACCAAAAGGGGCCCCCAAGAGACCCAGTACTTC. Encoded protein: CATKRGPQETQYF.

The gene calls are TRBV4-1 and TRBJ2-1, with 8 positions matching TRBD2. Per the germline V gene, CDR1 is MGHRA and CDR2 is YSYEKL. Trimming at V came to 0 bases and at J to 1 base, leaving 5 bases not matched to a gene. The CDR3 is 17 residues long. CDR3 coding DNA: TGCGCCAGCAGCCAAGACCCCCGGGGGGGATCCTACAATGAGCAGTTCTTC. Its protein product is CASSQDPRGGSYNEQFF.

The chain recombines TRBV2 with TRBJ1-2, with D possibly matching TRBD1 (5 bases). In germline, CDR1 is SNHLY, CDR2 FYNNEI. This CDR3 comprises 13 residues. V was clipped by 6 bases and J by 2 bases, with 10 bases between them. The CDR3 DNA sequence: TGTGCCAGCAGCCCCGACAGAAACTATGGCTACACCTTC. Translated: CASSPDRNYGYTF.

CDR3 DNA sequence: TGTGCCAGCAGCCTACAAGAGACCCAGTACTTC. It is translated as CASSLQETQYF. This chain uses TRBV2 with TRBJ2-5; D is unresolved. Trimming stripped 6 bases from V and 2 bases from J, with 4 bases between. This CDR3 has 11 amino acids. Per germline, CDR1 SNHLY and CDR2 FYNNEI.

The chain carries TRBV4-1 and TRBJ1-3, with TRBD1 as a possible D gene (5 bases). The V end lost 0 bases, the J end lost 4 bases, and 10 bases lay between the germline ends. Per the germline V gene, CDR1 is MGHRA and CDR2 is YSYEKL. The CDR3 is 15 amino acids. CDR3 in DNA: TGCGCCAGCAGCCAAGACAGGGTGGGAGGAAACACCATATATTTT. Its translation is CASSQDRVGGNTIYF.

This clone was detected a few times. The chain uses TRBV9 and TRBJ1-2, with D possibly being TRBD1 (5 bases). V was trimmed by 4 bases and J by 6 bases, leaving 16 bases between them. This CDR3 is built from 14 residues. CDR1 SGDLS and CDR2 YYNGEE come from the germline V gene. The CDR3 region is CASSLQGGENGYTF. The CDR3 coding sequence is TGTGCCAGCAGCCTCCAGGGCGGGGAGAATGGCTACACCTTC.

The rearrangement joins TRBV5-5 to TRBJ1-1; D gene unclear. The CDR3 is 13 residues long. In germline, CDR1 is SGHKS, CDR2 YYEKEE (reference sequence). The V gene lost 3 bases and the J gene lost 1 base, with 7 bases spanning the gap. DNA for the CDR3: TGTGCCAGCAGCTCGTCAGGGAACACTGAAGCTTTCTTT. Amino acid sequence: CASSSSGNTEAFF.

The chain joins TRBV3-1 (or the pseudogene TRBV3-2) to TRBJ1-2; 8 positions agree with TRBD1. Germline V gene data show CDR1 as LGHDT and CDR2 as YNNKEL (reference sequence). The V segment lost 4 bases and the J segment 2 bases; nucleotides outside the gene matches: 3. The CDR3 is made up of 14 amino acids. The CDR3 nucleotides read TGTGCCAGCAGCCTTGGACAGGGAAACTATGGCTACACCTTC. This translates into CASSLGQGNYGYTF.

The V call is TRBV7-3, the J call TRBJ2-1; 9 bases match TRBD2. The germline V gene encodes CDR1 SGHTA and CDR2 FQGTGA. This CDR3 spans 15 amino acids. V trimming: 5 bases; J trimming: 10 bases; junction bases outside the gene matches: 12. Written as DNA, the CDR3 is TGTGCCAGCAGCCCTCTCGGCGGGGGGGCCGGGGAGCAGTTCTTC. As protein: CASSPLGGGAGEQFF.

This clone was observed once. V gene TRBV18 combines with J gene TRBJ2-6, with no clear D. The CDR3 consists of 16 residues. From germline, CDR1 is KGHSH and CDR2 LQKENI. The V gene lost 2 bases and the J gene lost 2 bases, with 10 bases spanning the gap. DNA for the CDR3: TGTGCCAGCTCACCAGTACTTATCGCTGGGGCCAACGTCCTGACTTTC. It yields the protein CASSPVLIAGANVLTF.

V and J are TRBV6-6 and TRBJ1-6; 8 positions agree with TRBD1. The CDR3 is made up of 15 amino acids. CDR1 MNHNY and CDR2 SVGAGI come from the germline V gene (reference sequence). With 5 bases clipped from V and 8 bases from J, the junction kept 8 bases outside the gene matches. In DNA form, the CDR3 reads TGTGCCAGCAGTGGAGCGGGACAGGCCTATTCACCCCTCCACTTT. Translation: CASSGAGQAYSPLHF.

The genes are TRBV7-3 and TRBJ2-1; TRBD2 agrees at 13 bases. Unmatched junction bases numbered 4, after V lost 5 bases and J lost 3 bases. This CDR3 spans 16 amino acids. Germline V gives CDR1 SGHTA, CDR2 FQGTGA. CDR3 DNA: TGTGCCAGCAGCCCCCGGACTAGCGGGGGCTACAATGAGCAGTTCTTC. It encodes CASSPRTSGGYNEQFF. Looking up the rest from reference TRBV7-3 and TRBJ2-1 gives the full variable domain: GAGVSQTPSNKVTEKGKYVELRCDPISGHTALYWYRQSLGQGPEFLIYFQGTGAADDSGLPNDRFFAVRPEGSVSTLKIQRTERGDSAVYLCASSPRTSGGYNEQFFGPGTRLTVL.

This clone came up once. J is TRBJ2-5 and V is TRBV6-5; D not certain. Germline V CDR1 and CDR2: MNHEY, SVGAGI. This CDR3 is built from 12 residues. V lost 6 bases and J lost 4, with 9 bases in between. For the CDR3, the DNA is TGTGCCAGCAGCAGGCTCTTAGAGACCCAGTACTTC. This codes for CASSRLLETQYF.

The chain is built from TRBV4-1 and TRBJ2-2; 8 bases match TRBD2. Germline V lookup: CDR1 MGHRA, CDR2 YSYEKL. V was clipped by 4 bases and J by 2 bases; unmatched bases: 3. This CDR3 is built from 15 residues. The CDR3 sequence: CASSRGGLNTGELFF. DNA for the CDR3: TGCGCCAGCAGCCGCGGGGGGTTAAACACCGGGGAGCTGTTTTTT.

The chain is built from TRBV9 and TRBJ1-6, with TRBD1 matching over 8 bases. CDR3 length: 15 residues. The germline V gene has CDR1 SGDLS and CDR2 YYNGEE. The junction had 3 bases not matched to a gene; V was cut back by 0 bases and J by 7 bases. CDR3 coding DNA: TGTGCCAGCAGCGTAGCACAGGGGGAAAATTCACCCCTCCACTTT. Amino acid sequence: CASSVAQGENSPLHF.

The gene calls are TRBV2 and TRBJ2-1; 8 bases line up with TRBD2. The CDR3 extends over 15 amino acids. Per germline, CDR1 SNHLY and CDR2 FYNNEI. With 3 bases clipped from V and 7 bases from J, the junction kept 8 bases outside the gene matches. CDR3 residues: CASSESGGGGNEQFF. CDR3 DNA sequence: TGTGCCAGCAGTGAGAGCGGGGGAGGAGGGAATGAGCAGTTCTTC.

J is TRBJ1-5 and V is TRBV10-3, with D perhaps TRBD1 (5 bases). Trimming removed 0 bases at V and 5 bases at J, with 14 bases between. Germline V gene lookup returns CDR1 ENHRY and CDR2 SYGVKD. The CDR3 length is 16 residues. CDR3 in amino acids: CAISESIGGAHQPQHF. The CDR3 DNA reads TGTGCCATCAGTGAGTCGATTGGCGGGGCCCATCAGCCCCAGCATTTT.

The V gene is TRBV11-2, the J gene TRBJ2-3, with unresolved D. Trimming stripped 2 bases from V and 2 bases from J, with 8 bases between. There are 14 residues in the CDR3. Per the germline V gene, CDR1 is SGHAT and CDR2 is FQNNGV. CDR3 sequence: CASSLTAFTDTQYF. The CDR3 coding sequence is TGTGCCAGCAGCTTAACAGCCTTCACAGATACGCAGTATTTT.